The rows below give T cell receptor beta chains drawn from one sample of a study of molecular identifiers for immune sequencing clone quantification. Using its own MiXCR run on the PCR reads, TCRdb lists one record per CDR3 protein. The data contain about 510,000 distinct CDR3 sequences, about 22% of them seen just once; the ten biggest clones take up about 0.8%. Sequencing was performed on naive CD8+ T cells from blood, with Jurkat cell RNA spiked in. The source of these receptors is a human donor in good health. Some libraries in this study had Jurkat cell RNA spiked in. Each CDR3 is given with its conserved first and last residue. A D gene is named only where the DNA matches it firmly. A clone size is listed for some rows: how often the clone was seen (once, few, many), or a class if it is expanded.

d_gene: NA
j_gene: TRBJ2-2
v_gene: TRBV3-1
abundance: few
CDR3aa: CASSLRRVTGWAGELFF
CDR3nt: TGTGCCAGCAGCCTACGACGGGTGACAGGCTGGGCCGGGGAGCTGTTTTTT

d_gene: NA
j_gene: TRBJ1-4
v_gene: TRBV4-3
abundance: many
CDR3aa: CASSLRRQTTNEKLFF
CDR3nt: TGCGCCAGCAGCCTCCGCAGACAGACAACTAATGAAAAACTGTTTTTT

d_gene: NA
j_gene: TRBJ2-7
v_gene: TRBV29-1
abundance: NA
CDR3aa: CSAVQGYEQCF
CDR3nt: TGCAGCGCCGTTCAGGGCTACGAGCAGTGCTTC

d_gene: NA
j_gene: TRBJ2-7
v_gene: TRBV2
abundance: NA
CDR3aa: CASSDGGFYEQYF
CDR3nt: TGTGCCAGCAGTGACGGCGGCTTCTACGAGCAGTACTTC

d_gene: NA
j_gene: TRBJ2-7
v_gene: TRBV4-1
abundance: once
CDR3aa: CASSQVTSGVQGYEQYF
CDR3nt: TGCGCCAGCAGCCAAGTGACCTCAGGGGTCCAGGGCTACGAGCAGTACTTC

d_gene: NA
j_gene: TRBJ1-1
v_gene: TRBV4-1
abundance: many
CDR3aa: CASSREPTGFTEAFF
CDR3nt: TGCGCCAGCAGCCGAGAACCGACAGGTTTCACTGAAGCTTTCTTT

d_gene: NA
j_gene: TRBJ2-1
v_gene: TRBV24-1
abundance: many
CDR3aa: CATTPRGVDEQFF
CDR3nt: TGTGCCACCACCCCCCGGGGAGTGGATGAGCAGTTCTTC

d_gene: NA
j_gene: TRBJ2-3
v_gene: TRBV6-1
abundance: many
CDR3aa: CASSEAHLAADTQYF
CDR3nt: TGTGCCAGCAGTGAAGCGCATTTAGCCGCAGATACGCAGTATTTT

d_gene: TRBD2
j_gene: TRBJ2-3
v_gene: TRBV30
abundance: many
CDR3aa: CAWSVTRLAGSDTQYF
CDR3nt: TGTGCCTGGAGTGTGACCCGACTAGCGGGTTCAGATACGCAGTATTTT

d_gene: NA
j_gene: TRBJ2-2
v_gene: TRBV19
abundance: few
CDR3aa: CASSPAGGPVGAGELFF
CDR3nt: TGTGCCAGTAGTCCCGCCGGCGGACCCGTCGGGGCCGGGGAGCTGTTTTTT

d_gene: TRBD2
j_gene: TRBJ2-1
v_gene: TRBV7-2
abundance: many
CDR3aa: CASSYSTGLAILSSYNEQFF
CDR3nt: TGTGCCAGCAGCTACTCTACGGGACTAGCGATCCTTAGCTCCTACAATGAGCAGTTCTTC

d_gene: NA
j_gene: TRBJ2-7
v_gene: TRBV27
abundance: many
CDR3aa: CASSFGSGEQYF
CDR3nt: TGTGCCAGCAGTTTCGGGTCGGGCGAGCAGTACTTC

d_gene: TRBD2
j_gene: TRBJ2-2
v_gene: TRBV28
abundance: many
CDR3aa: CATTGLSNTGELFF
CDR3nt: TGTGCCACTACGGGACTATCGAACACCGGGGAGCTGTTTTTT

d_gene: NA
j_gene: TRBJ2-7
v_gene: TRBV13
abundance: many
CDR3aa: CASSLEDSAGEQYF
CDR3nt: TGTGCCAGCAGCCTAGAGGACAGCGCAGGAGAGCAGTACTTC

d_gene: NA
j_gene: TRBJ2-7
v_gene: TRBV6-2/TRBV6-3
abundance: NA
CDR3aa: CASSLAGFVNEQYF
CDR3nt: TGTGCCAGCAGTTTGGCAGGATTTGTTAACGAGCAGTACTTC

d_gene: TRBD1
j_gene: TRBJ1-5
v_gene: TRBV6-2/TRBV6-3
abundance: NA
CDR3aa: CASSRTGPHSNQPQHF
CDR3nt: TGTGCCAGCAGTCGGACAGGGCCCCATAGCAATCAGCCCCAGCATTTT

d_gene: NA
j_gene: TRBJ2-7
v_gene: TRBV27
abundance: NA
CDR3aa: CASSLGAKAYEQYF
CDR3nt: TGTGCCAGCAGTTTAGGTGCTAAGGCCTACGAGCAGTACTTC

d_gene: NA
j_gene: TRBJ2-3
v_gene: TRBV4-3
abundance: few
CDR3aa: CASSQDGVALGDTQYF
CDR3nt: TGCGCCAGCAGCCAAGATGGGGTAGCCCTGGGAGATACGCAGTATTTT

d_gene: TRBD2
j_gene: TRBJ2-1
v_gene: TRBV2
abundance: NA
CDR3aa: CASSVGLAGLREQFF
CDR3nt: TGTGCCAGCAGTGTAGGACTAGCGGGTCTGAGGGAGCAGTTCTTC

d_gene: TRBD1
j_gene: TRBJ1-1
v_gene: TRBV29-1
abundance: many
CDR3aa: CSVGRGPEAFF
CDR3nt: TGCAGCGTTGGAAGGGGGCCTGAAGCTTTCTTT

d_gene: TRBD1
j_gene: TRBJ2-5
v_gene: TRBV7-2
abundance: NA
CDR3aa: CASSSPAGGGLETQYF
CDR3nt: TGTGCCAGCAGCTCCCCAGCAGGGGGTGGTTTAGAGACCCAGTACTTC

d_gene: NA
j_gene: TRBJ2-3
v_gene: TRBV6-5
abundance: NA
CDR3aa: CASWAWGALDTQYF
CDR3nt: TGTGCCAGCTGGGCCTGGGGGGCATTAGATACGCAGTATTTT

d_gene: NA
j_gene: TRBJ2-7
v_gene: TRBV12-3/TRBV12-4
abundance: few
CDR3aa: CASSLADREQYF
CDR3nt: TGTGCCAGCAGTTTAGCGGATCGGGAGCAGTACTTC

d_gene: TRBD1
j_gene: TRBJ2-7
v_gene: TRBV6-2/TRBV6-3
abundance: NA
CDR3aa: CAGSLTGPSYEQYF
CDR3nt: TGTGCCGGCAGTTTGACAGGGCCCTCCTACGAGCAGTACTTC

d_gene: NA
j_gene: TRBJ2-1
v_gene: TRBV4-1
abundance: NA
CDR3aa: CASSQEGAVGTSYSEQFF
CDR3nt: TGCGCCAGCAGCCAAGAGGGGGCGGTCGGGACATCCTACAGTGAGCAGTTCTTC

d_gene: TRBD1
j_gene: TRBJ2-3
v_gene: TRBV24-1
abundance: many
CDR3aa: CATRDRGWKTDTQYF
CDR3nt: TGTGCCACCAGGGACAGGGGATGGAAAACAGATACGCAGTATTTT

d_gene: TRBD2
j_gene: TRBJ2-7
v_gene: TRBV7-9
abundance: NA
CDR3aa: CASSRGGGEQYF
CDR3nt: TGTGCCAGCAGCCGCGGGGGGGGCGAGCAGTACTTC

d_gene: TRBD2
j_gene: TRBJ2-3
v_gene: TRBV3-1
abundance: many
CDR3aa: CASSQEAGATDTQYF
CDR3nt: TGCGCCAGCAGCCAGGAAGCGGGGGCCACAGATACGCAGTATTTT

d_gene: TRBD2
j_gene: TRBJ2-4
v_gene: TRBV20-1
abundance: NA
CDR3aa: CSAGTSDIIAKNIQYF
CDR3nt: TGCAGTGCCGGGACTAGCGATATAATAGCCAAAAACATTCAGTACTTC

d_gene: NA
j_gene: TRBJ2-1
v_gene: TRBV7-3
abundance: few
CDR3aa: CASSLNSGTEQFF
CDR3nt: TGTGCCAGCAGCTTAAATTCCGGGACAGAGCAGTTCTTC

d_gene: TRBD2
j_gene: TRBJ2-7
v_gene: TRBV19
abundance: NA
CDR3aa: CASSIFGGTSYEQYF
CDR3nt: TGTGCCAGTAGTATTTTCGGGGGGACGAGCTACGAGCAGTACTTC

d_gene: NA
j_gene: TRBJ1-5
v_gene: TRBV30
abundance: NA
CDR3aa: CAWSEGASNQPQHF
CDR3nt: TGTGCCTGGAGTGAAGGGGCGAGCAATCAGCCCCAGCATTTT

d_gene: NA
j_gene: TRBJ2-3
v_gene: TRBV27
abundance: NA
CDR3aa: CASSTTGDFTDTQYF
CDR3nt: TGTGCCAGCAGTACCACAGGGGACTTTACAGATACGCAGTATTTT

d_gene: NA
j_gene: TRBJ2-3
v_gene: TRBV13
abundance: many
CDR3aa: CASSSWGVGTDTQYF
CDR3nt: TGTGCCAGCAGCTCTTGGGGGGTTGGCACAGATACGCAGTATTTT

d_gene: NA
j_gene: TRBJ2-7
v_gene: TRBV20-1
abundance: few
CDR3aa: CSARDPSSNYEQYF
CDR3nt: TGCAGTGCTAGAGATCCTAGCTCCAACTACGAGCAGTACTTC